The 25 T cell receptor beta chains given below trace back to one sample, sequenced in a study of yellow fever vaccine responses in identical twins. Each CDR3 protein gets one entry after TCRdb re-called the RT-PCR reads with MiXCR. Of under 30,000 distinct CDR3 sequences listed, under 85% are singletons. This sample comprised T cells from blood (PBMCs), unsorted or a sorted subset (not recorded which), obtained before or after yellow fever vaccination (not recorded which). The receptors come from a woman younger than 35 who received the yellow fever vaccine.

This CDR3 is CASSPSGSSYEQYF. CDR3 sequence (DNA): TGTGCCAGCAGCCCATCTGGATCCTCGTACGAGCAGTACTTC. The chain has TRBV5-4 and TRBJ2-7, with unresolved D. The CDR3 extends over 14 amino acids. V shed 4 bases and J shed 4 bases, with 15 bases lying between them. Germline CDR1 and CDR2: SGHNT and YYREEE (reference sequence).

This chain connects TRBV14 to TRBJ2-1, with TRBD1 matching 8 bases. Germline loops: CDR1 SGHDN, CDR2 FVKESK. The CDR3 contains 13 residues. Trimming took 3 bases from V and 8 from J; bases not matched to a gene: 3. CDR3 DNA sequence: TGTGCCAGCAGCCAGGGACAGGTTGATGAGCAGTTCTTC. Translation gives CASSQGQVDEQFF.

The CDR3 DNA is TGTGCCAGCACTATGGACAGGTTGGGGACCGGGGAGCTGTTTTTT. The encoded protein is CASTMDRLGTGELFF. The V and J genes are TRBV12-3 or TRBV12-4 and TRBJ2-2, with TRBD1 matching 7 bases. The ends lost 7 bases at V and 5 bases at J; junction bases unmatched: 10. This CDR3 is built from 15 residues.

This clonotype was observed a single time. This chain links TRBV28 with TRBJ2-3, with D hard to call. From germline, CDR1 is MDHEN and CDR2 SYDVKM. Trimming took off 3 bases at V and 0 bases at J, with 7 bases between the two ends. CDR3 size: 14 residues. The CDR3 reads CASSFGRSTDTQYF. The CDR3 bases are TGTGCCAGCAGTTTTGGCAGGAGCACAGATACGCAGTATTTT.

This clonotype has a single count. CDR3 amino acids: CASSSPLGPYEQYF. The CDR3 DNA is TGTGCCAGCAGCTCCCCACTGGGGCCCTACGAGCAGTACTTC. This chain links TRBV7-9 with TRBJ2-7, with D maybe TRBD1 (5 bases). V was clipped by 4 bases and J by 2 bases, with 12 bases between them. Germline V gives CDR1 SEHNR, CDR2 FQNEAQ (reference sequence). The CDR3 contains 14 residues.

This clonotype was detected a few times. The CDR3 nucleotides read TGTGCCATCAGTGACCGAGGACTAGCGGGAGGCAATGAGCAGTTCTTC. This gives the protein CAISDRGLAGGNEQFF. This sequence joins TRBV10-3 and TRBJ2-1; 14 positions agree with TRBD2. CDR1 and CDR2 (germline): ENHRY, SYGVKD. The CDR3 covers 16 residues. Trimming cost V 3 bases and J 6 bases; bases outside gene matches: 4.

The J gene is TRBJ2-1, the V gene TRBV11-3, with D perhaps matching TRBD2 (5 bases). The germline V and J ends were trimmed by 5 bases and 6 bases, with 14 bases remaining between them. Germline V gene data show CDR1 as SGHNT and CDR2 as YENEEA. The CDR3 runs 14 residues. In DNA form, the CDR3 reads TGTGCCAGCAGCGAATTACTTGGAGGCAATGAGCAGTTCTTC. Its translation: CASSELLGGNEQFF.

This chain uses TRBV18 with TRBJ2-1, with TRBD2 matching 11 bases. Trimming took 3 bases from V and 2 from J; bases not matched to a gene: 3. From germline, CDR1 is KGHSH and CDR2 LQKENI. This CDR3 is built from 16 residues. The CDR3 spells CASSPTSGRTYNEQFF. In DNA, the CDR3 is TGTGCCAGCTCACCCACTAGCGGGAGAACCTACAATGAGCAGTTCTTC.

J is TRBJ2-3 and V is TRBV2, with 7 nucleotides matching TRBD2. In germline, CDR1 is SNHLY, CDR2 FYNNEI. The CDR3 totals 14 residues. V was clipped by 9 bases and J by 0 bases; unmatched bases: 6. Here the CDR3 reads CARLLASSTDTQYF. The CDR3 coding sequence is TGTGCCAGACTACTAGCGTCTAGCACAGATACGCAGTATTTT.

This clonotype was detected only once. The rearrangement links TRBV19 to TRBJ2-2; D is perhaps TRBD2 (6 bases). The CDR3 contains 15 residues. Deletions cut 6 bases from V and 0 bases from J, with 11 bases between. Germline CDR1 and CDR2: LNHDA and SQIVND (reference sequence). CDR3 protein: CASRTGGANTGELFF. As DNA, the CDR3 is TGTGCCAGTAGGACCGGGGGAGCGAACACCGGGGAGCTGTTTTTT.

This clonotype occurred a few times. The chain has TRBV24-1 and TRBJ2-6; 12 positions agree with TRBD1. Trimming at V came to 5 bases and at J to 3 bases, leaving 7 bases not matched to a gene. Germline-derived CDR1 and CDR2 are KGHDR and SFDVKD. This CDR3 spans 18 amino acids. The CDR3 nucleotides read TGTGCCACCAGTGCCGGGACAGGGGGCTTCTTTGGGGCCAACGTCCTGACTTTC. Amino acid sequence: CATSAGTGGFFGANVLTF.

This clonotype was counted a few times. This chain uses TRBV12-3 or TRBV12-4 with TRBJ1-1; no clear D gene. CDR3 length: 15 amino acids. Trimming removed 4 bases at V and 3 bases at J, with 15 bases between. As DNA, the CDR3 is TGTGCCAGCAGTTCGGTCCGGTCGGCGTACACTGAAGCTTTCTTT. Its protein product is CASSSVRSAYTEAFF.

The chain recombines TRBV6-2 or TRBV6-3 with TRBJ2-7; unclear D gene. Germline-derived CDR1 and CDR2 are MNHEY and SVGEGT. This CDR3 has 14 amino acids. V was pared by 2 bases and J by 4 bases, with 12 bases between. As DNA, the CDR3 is TGTGCCAGCAGTTACAGTCCCCGGCCATACGAGCAGTACGTC. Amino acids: CASSYSPRPYEQYV.

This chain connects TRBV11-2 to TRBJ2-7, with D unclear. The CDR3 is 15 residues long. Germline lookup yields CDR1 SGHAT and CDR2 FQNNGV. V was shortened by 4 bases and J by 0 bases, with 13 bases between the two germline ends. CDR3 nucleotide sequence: TGTGCCAGCAGCTCCGTGGTGCTGAACTCCTACGAGCAGTACTTC. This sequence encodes CASSSVVLNSYEQYF. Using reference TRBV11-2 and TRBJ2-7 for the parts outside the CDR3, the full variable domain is EAGVAQSPRYKIIEKRQSVAFWCNPISGHATLYWYQQILGQGPKLLIQFQNNGVVDDSQLPKDRFSAERLKGVDSTLKIQPAKLEDSAVYLCASSSVVLNSYEQYFGPGTRLTVT.

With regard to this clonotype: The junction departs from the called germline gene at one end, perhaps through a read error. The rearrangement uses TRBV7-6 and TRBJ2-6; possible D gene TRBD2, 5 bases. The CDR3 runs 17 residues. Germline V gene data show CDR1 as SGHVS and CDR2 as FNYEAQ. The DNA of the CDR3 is TGTGCCAGCAGCCTAGCAGTCCGAAACTCTGGGGCCAACGTCCTGACTTTC. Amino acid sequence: CASSLAVRNSGANVLTF.

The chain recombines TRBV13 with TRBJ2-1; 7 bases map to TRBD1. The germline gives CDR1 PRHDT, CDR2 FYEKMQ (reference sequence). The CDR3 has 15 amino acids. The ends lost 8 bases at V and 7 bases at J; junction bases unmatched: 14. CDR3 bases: TGTGCCAGCTTCCCACAGGGGTCAGCAGCGAATGAGCAGTTCTTC. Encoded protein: CASFPQGSAANEQFF.

CDR3 in amino acids: CASSETGYEQYF. CDR3 bases: TGCGCCAGCAGTGAAACAGGCTACGAGCAGTACTTC. The chain couples TRBV10-1 to TRBJ2-7; possibly TRBD1 for D (5 bases). CDR1 is WNHNN and CDR2 is SYGVQD in the germline V gene (reference sequence). This CDR3 is 12 amino acids long. The germline V and J ends were trimmed by 3 bases and 3 bases, with 6 bases remaining between them.

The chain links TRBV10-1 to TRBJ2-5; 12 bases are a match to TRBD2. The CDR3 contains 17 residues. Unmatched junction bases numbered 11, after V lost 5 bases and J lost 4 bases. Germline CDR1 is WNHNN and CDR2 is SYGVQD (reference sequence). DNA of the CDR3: TGCGCCAGCAGTCGGAGACTAGCGGGGGAATCAGGAGAGACCCAGTACTTC. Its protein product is CASSRRLAGESGETQYF.

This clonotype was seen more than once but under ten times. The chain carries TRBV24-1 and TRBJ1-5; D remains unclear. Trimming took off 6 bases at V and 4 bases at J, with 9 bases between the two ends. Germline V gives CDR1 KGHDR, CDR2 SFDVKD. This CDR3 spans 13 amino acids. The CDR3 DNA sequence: TGTGCCACCAGTTGGGCAGCAAATCAGCCCCAGCATTTT. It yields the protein CATSWAANQPQHF.

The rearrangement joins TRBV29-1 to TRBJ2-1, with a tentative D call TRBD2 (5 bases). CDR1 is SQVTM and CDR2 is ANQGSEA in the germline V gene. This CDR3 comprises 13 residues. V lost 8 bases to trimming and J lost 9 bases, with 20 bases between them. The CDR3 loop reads CSLSSSLSGEQFF. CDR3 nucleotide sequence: TGCAGCCTATCTAGCTCCCTCAGTGGTGAGCAGTTCTTC.

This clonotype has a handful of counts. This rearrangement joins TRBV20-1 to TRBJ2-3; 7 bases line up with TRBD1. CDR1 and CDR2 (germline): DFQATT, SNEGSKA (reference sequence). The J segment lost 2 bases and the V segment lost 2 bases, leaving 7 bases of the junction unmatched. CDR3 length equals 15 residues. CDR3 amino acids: CSARPIDRDTDTQYF. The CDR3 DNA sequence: TGCAGTGCTAGACCCATCGACAGGGACACAGATACGCAGTATTTT.

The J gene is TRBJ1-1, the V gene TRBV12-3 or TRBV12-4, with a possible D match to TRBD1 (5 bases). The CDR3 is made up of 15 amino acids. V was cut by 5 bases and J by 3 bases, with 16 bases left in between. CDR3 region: CASSISSGLHTEAFF. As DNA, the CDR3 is TGTGCCAGCAGTATATCATCGGGACTACACACTGAAGCTTTCTTT.

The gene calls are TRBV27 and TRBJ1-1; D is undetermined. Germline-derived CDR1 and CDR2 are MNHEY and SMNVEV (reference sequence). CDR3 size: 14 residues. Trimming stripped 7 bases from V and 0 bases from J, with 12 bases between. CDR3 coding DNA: TGTGCCAGCACCAACCTGGCCTTGAACACTGAAGCTTTCTTT. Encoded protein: CASTNLALNTEAFF.

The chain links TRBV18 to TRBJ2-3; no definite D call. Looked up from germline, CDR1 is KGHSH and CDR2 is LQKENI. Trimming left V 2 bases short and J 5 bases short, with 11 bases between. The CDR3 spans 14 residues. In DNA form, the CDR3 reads TGTGCCAGCTCACCAGGGATCCTAGGAGATACGCAGTATTTT. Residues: CASSPGILGDTQYF.

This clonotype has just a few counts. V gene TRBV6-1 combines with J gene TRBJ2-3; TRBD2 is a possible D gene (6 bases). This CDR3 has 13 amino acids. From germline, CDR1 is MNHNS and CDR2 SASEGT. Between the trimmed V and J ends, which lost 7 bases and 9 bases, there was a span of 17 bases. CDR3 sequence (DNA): TGTGCCAGCACCCCTCTCCCAGGGAGGACGCAGTATTTT. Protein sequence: CASTPLPGRTQYF.